This TCR beta chain was observed in a study of regulatory T cells in long-lasting Graves disease (dated by TCRdb to the early 2020s). Study-level background: Patients with newly diagnosed Graves' disease had been on antithyroid drugs for under 3 months. Patients with persistent Graves' disease were compared with patients with newly diagnosed Graves' disease using TCR sequencing and RNA sequencing of peripheral blood. The study took place in China and was registered as a clinical trial. A total of some 33 samples were covered by TCR sequencing, comprising approximately 13 persistent and around 20 newly diagnosed Graves' disease patients.

This sample's time point label indicates: newly diagnosed GD, antithyroid drugs for less than 3 months. RNA was extracted from PBMCs in TRIzol for both TCR sequencing and RNA sequencing. Graves' disease was diagnosed according to American Thyroid Association guidelines. Patients were recruited from an endocrinology department in Xi'an, China. From each patient, 7.5 to 9.5 milliliters of peripheral blood was collected into an EDTA anticoagulant tube. PBMCs were isolated by Ficoll Paque Plus density gradient separation without further T cell sorting. An Agilent 2100 Bioanalyzer and agarose gel were used to check RNA quality, and a NanoDrop 2000 was used to measure RNA concentration. CDR1 and CDR2 were assigned from the germline V gene as SNHLY and FYNNEI. Cut back by 7 bases and 0 bases, the V and J ends lie 14 bases apart. The CDR3 contains 15 residues, cysteine and phenylalanine counted. Only the CDR3 portion is preserved as DNA: 45 bases, with reading frame beginning at the first base.

The library was prepared using multiplex PCR. The run used an Illumina HiSeq 4000. TCR beta libraries were built with iRepertoire HTBI primers and Arm-PCR amplification of CDR3 regions. Before sequencing, the PCR products went through gel purification. The published analysis was carried out like this. Gene usage analysis of CDR3 amino acid clonotypes relied on the roughly 58 TRBV and over 13 TRBJ segments identified across samples. COPE and FqMerger were used to merge the filtered high-quality paired reads into contigs. BLAST was used to align contigs to the IMGT TRBV, TRBD and TRBJ reference genes, and CDR3 was defined following IMGT. Clonotypes above 0.1% frequency were classified as highly expanded clones. Shannon entropy was used to measure repertoire diversity, and the Gini coefficient was used to measure V-J evenness. A clonotype found in more than one individual was treated as public. TCRdb reworked the public reads: Q25 trimming with fastp, MiXCR clone assembly, productive beta chains retained. Rows are combined by CDR3 protein, so each entry shows the most common genes and DNA. In this record, the V and J calls reflect TCRdb's handling and not the investigators' own analysis. Recorded for this sample are some 230,000 distinct CDR3 sequences; roughly 18% of them occurred a single time. The biggest ten clones account for roughly a fifth of the sample.

Findings and caveats that apply to the study as a whole: Persistent patients shared more public clonotypes among themselves (fewer than 3,000) than newly diagnosed patients did (about 970). As a limitation, the authors acknowledged that the small sample size may reduce accuracy. Compared with newly diagnosed patients, patients with persistent Graves' disease had lower TCR Shannon entropy and fewer highly expanded clones, which suggests clonal expansion. Peripheral blood alone was examined, since thyroid tissue, which constituted the primary lesion, could not be accessed. Only the TCR beta chain was sequenced and analyzed. Persistent disease showed preferential use of TRBV28, TRBJ1-2 and TRBJ2-5, whereas newly diagnosed disease favored TRBV20-1 and TRBJ2-1.

Concerning this clonotype itself: Its antigen is currently not known. The input lacks base qualities; no much larger clone sits a single base away.

Source: peripheral blood mononuclear cells (PBMCs), taken at new diagnosis, from a patient treated with antithyroid drugs. Rearrangement joined TRBV2 to TRBJ2-3; a tentative D match to TRBD1 spans 6 bases. The sequence was collected from a female donor with Graves disease. Here is the DNA: TGTGCCAGCAATGCGGACAGCTTAAGCACAGATACGCAGTATTTT. Translation gives CASNADSLSTDTQYF.